This TCR beta chain stems from a study of T-cell reconstitution after alpha-beta-depleted transplantation in children. This clonotype came up a few times. During its preparation, the TCRbeta library received unique molecular identifiers. TCRdb ran MiXCR on the PCR reads and lists one entry per CDR3 protein. The table lists about 370,000 distinct CDR3 sequences, around 21% of them singletons. This clonotype was sampled from a human donor who donated a stem cell graft to a child with acute myeloid leukemia. The sequenced sample was PBMCs from the stem cell graft donor, obtained from the stem cell graft.

The CDR3 here is CASSSLAGAGDTQYF. The CDR3 DNA is TGTGCCAGCAGCTCACTAGCGGGAGCGGGAGATACGCAGTATTTT. The V call is TRBV7-9, the J call TRBJ2-3, with 11 bases fitting TRBD2. The CDR3 is 15 residues long. Germline V gives CDR1 SEHNR, CDR2 FQNEAQ (reference sequence). Trimming at V came to 4 bases and at J to 5 bases, leaving 5 bases not matched to a gene.